This paragraph covers one TCR beta chain sequence. Its antigen remains unknown. This sample is drawn from a study of T cells in Graves' hyperthyroidism and ophthalmopathy. Broader study findings: A 13 V-J signature model discriminated ophthalmopathy versus stable hyperthyroidism. Most clonotypes expanded in thyroid above 0.001 were likewise present in blood.

Patients aged 18 to 65 had newly diagnosed hyperthyroidism of under 2 months' duration. The CDR3 is made up of 13 amino acids. V lost 7 bases and J lost 2, with 11 bases in between. Germline CDR1 and CDR2: SQVTM and ANQGSEA. RNA transcripts served as the template for amplifying TCR beta CDR3 regions. A first-round RT-PCR of the TCR CDR3 used the HTBI primer set. TCRdb processed the multiplex PCR reads anew with MiXCR; each CDR3 protein has one entry. The sample lists about 580,000 distinct CDR3 sequences, roughly 50% seen once, with roughly 8.2% in the top ten. Material for sequencing was peripheral blood or thyroid tissue (not recorded which). This TCR was recovered from a woman aged 18-29 years with Graves' hyperthyroidism. The chain couples TRBV29-1 to TRBJ2-2; TRBD1 might be the D (6 bases). CDR3: CSDRDKNTGELFF. CDR3 sequence (DNA): TGCAGCGACCGGGACAAAAACACCGGGGAGCTGTTTTTT.